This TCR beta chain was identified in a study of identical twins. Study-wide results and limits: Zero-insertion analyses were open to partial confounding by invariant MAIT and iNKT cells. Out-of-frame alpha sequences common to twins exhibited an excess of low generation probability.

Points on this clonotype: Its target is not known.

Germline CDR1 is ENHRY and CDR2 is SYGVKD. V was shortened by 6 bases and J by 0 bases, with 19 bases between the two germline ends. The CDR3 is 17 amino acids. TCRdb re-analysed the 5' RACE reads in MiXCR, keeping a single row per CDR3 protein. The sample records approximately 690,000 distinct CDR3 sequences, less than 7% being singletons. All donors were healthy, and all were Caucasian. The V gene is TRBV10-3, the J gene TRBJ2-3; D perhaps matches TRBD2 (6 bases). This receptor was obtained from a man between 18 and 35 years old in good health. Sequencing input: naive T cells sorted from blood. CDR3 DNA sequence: TGTGCCATCAGCAATCCCGGGACTTTGGGTAGCACAGATACGCAGTATTTT. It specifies CAISNPGTLGSTDTQYF.